What follows are 20 T cell receptor beta chains derived from one specimen sequenced in a study of shared clonotypes between healthy human individuals. Naive CD8 cells lacked CD45RO, underwent positive selection for CCR7 and left out terminally differentiated effector memory CD45RA+ cells. TCRdb's table, derived via immunoSEQ multiplex PCR, lists solely in-frame clones and lacks some. Counted here are approximately 720,000 clones, 92% occurring once; the ten biggest clones make up roughly 24%. The source material was naive CD8+ T cells sorted from blood. The source of these receptors is a man aged 30 to 45 in good health.

The V and J genes are TRBV5-6 and TRBJ2-1; 7 bases map to TRBD1. The V segment lost 3 bases and the J segment 8 bases; nucleotides outside the gene matches: 5. The CDR3 loop spans 13 amino acids. CDR1 is SGHDT, CDR2 YYEEEE, per germline. The CDR3 bases are TGTGCCAGCAGCTGGCAGGGGGTTCATGAGCAGTTCTTC. Its protein is CASSWQGVHEQFF.

This chain joins TRBV23-1 and TRBJ2-7; D ambiguous. TRBV23-1 is assigned to the ORF class and has an uncertain function. The CDR3 spans 19 residues. Trimming left V 0 bases short and J 0 bases short, with 21 bases between. The DNA of the CDR3 is TGCGCCAGCAGTCAATCGCTGCAGTCTCCTGGGGATTCCTCCTACGAGCAGTACTTC. Translation: CASSQSLQSPGDSSYEQYF.

The chain carries TRBV27 and TRBJ2-3, with D unresolved. The germline V and J ends were trimmed by 5 bases and 5 bases, with 17 bases remaining between them. Looked up from germline, CDR1 is MNHEY and CDR2 is SMNVEV (reference sequence). CDR3 length equals 15 residues. The CDR3 region has the DNA TGTGCCAGCAGTAACGCGATAACTATGGGAGATACGCAGTATTTT. Amino acid sequence: CASSNAITMGDTQYF.

The chain links TRBV11-2 to TRBJ2-7, with D perhaps matching TRBD1 or TRBD2 (5 bases each). This CDR3 has 14 residues. V lost 4 bases and J lost 7, with 17 bases in between. The germline V gene encodes CDR1 SGHAT and CDR2 FQNNGV. This CDR3 reads CASSSERWGREQYF. As DNA, the CDR3 is TGTGCCAGCAGCTCCGAGCGGTGGGGCAGGGAGCAGTACTTC.

The chain links TRBV7-6 to TRBJ2-7, with D uncertain. V was clipped by 1 base and J by 6 bases, with 4 bases between them. This CDR3 region has 11 residues. CDR1 SGHVS and CDR2 FNYEAQ come from the germline V gene. CDR3 sequence: CASSLEVEQYF. The CDR3 DNA reads as TGTGCCAGCAGCTTAGAGGTCGAGCAGTACTTC.

J is TRBJ1-4 and V is TRBV7-6, with 7 bases that match TRBD1. With V trimmed by 5 bases and J by 0 bases, 3 bases remained unmatched. Germline CDR1 is SGHVS and CDR2 is FNYEAQ. The CDR3 has 15 amino acids. In DNA form, the CDR3 reads TGTGCCAGCAGCGCCCAGGGGGCAACTAATGAAAAACTGTTTTTT. It translates to CASSAQGATNEKLFF.

The V call is TRBV2, the J call TRBJ2-7; 10 nucleotides align to TRBD1. The CDR3 covers 14 residues. V was clipped by 6 bases and J by 6 bases; unmatched bases: 8. Germline CDR1 SNHLY, CDR2 FYNNEI. CDR3 region: CASSSGQGSIEQYF. The CDR3 coding sequence is TGTGCCAGCAGCTCGGGACAGGGGTCGATCGAGCAGTACTTC.

This clone was seen only once. V is TRBV10-1 and J is TRBJ2-3, with TRBD1 matching over 8 bases. This CDR3 contains 15 residues. J lost 1 base, V lost 2 bases, and 2 bases had no gene match. Germline V gene lookup returns CDR1 WNHNN and CDR2 SYGVQD (reference sequence). The CDR3 spells CASSEATGGTDTQYF. As DNA, the CDR3 is TGCGCCAGCAGTGAGGCGACAGGGGGCACAGATACGCAGTATTTT.

The rearrangement joins TRBV6-5 to TRBJ1-5; 7 bases are shared with TRBD1. V lost 8 bases, J lost 3 bases, and 7 bases stayed unmatched. Germline assignment: CDR1 MNHEY and CDR2 SVGAGI. This CDR3 has 14 amino acids. The CDR3 protein is CASRQTGYNQPQHF. The CDR3 nucleotides are TGTGCCAGCCGCCAGACAGGGTACAATCAGCCCCAGCATTTT.

This clone appeared a single time. The J gene is TRBJ2-3, the V gene TRBV18, with 14 bases that match TRBD2. This CDR3 is 15 amino acids long. Germline V gene lookup returns CDR1 KGHSH and CDR2 LQKENI. V lost 6 bases and J lost 5; bases outside the gene matches: 4. The CDR3 sequence: CASSSGTSGRDTQYF. In nucleotides, the CDR3 is TGTGCCAGCTCGTCCGGGACTAGCGGGAGAGATACGCAGTATTTT.

V and J are TRBV27 and TRBJ2-3; no firm D call. CDR3 length: 12 amino acids. Per the germline V gene, CDR1 is MNHEY and CDR2 is SMNVEV (reference sequence). V lost 6 bases and J lost 4, with 8 bases in between. The CDR3: CASSPYPDTQYF. Written as DNA, the CDR3 is TGTGCCAGCAGCCCCTACCCAGATACGCAGTATTTT.

The V and J genes are TRBV4-1 and TRBJ2-7; no definite D call. CDR1 and CDR2 (germline): MGHRA, YSYEKL. Trimming pared 1 base from V and 4 bases from J, leaving 8 bases between. The CDR3 sequence is 13 residues long. CDR3 residues: CASSQVGKYEQYF. As DNA, the CDR3 is TGCGCCAGCAGCCAAGTAGGGAAGTACGAGCAGTACTTC.

The chain joins TRBV7-6 to TRBJ2-7, with D tentatively TRBD1 or TRBD2 (5 bases each). This CDR3 spans 15 amino acids. Germline CDR1 SGHVS, CDR2 FNYEAQ. Trimming cost V 1 base and J 2 bases, with 12 bases left between them. The chain's CDR3 is CASSLGDDVAYEQYF. CDR3 nucleotide sequence: TGTGCCAGCAGCTTAGGGGACGACGTCGCCTACGAGCAGTACTTC. The variable domain in full, completed from reference TRBV7-6 and TRBJ2-7, reads GAGVSQSPRYKVTKRGQDVALRCDPISGHVSLYWYRQALGQGPEFLTYFNYEAQQDKSGLPNDRFSAERPEGSISTLTIQRTEQRDSAMYRCASSLGDDVAYEQYFGPGTRLTVT.

The gene calls are TRBV4-2 and TRBJ2-3, with 10 positions matching TRBD2. The junction had 11 bases not matched to a gene; V was cut back by 3 bases and J by 11 bases. Germline CDR1 reads LGHNA; CDR2 reads YNFKEQ. The CDR3 length is 15 residues. The CDR3 DNA reads as TGTGCCAGCAGCCAGAGCGGGAGGGCCTTATTCTGGCAGTATTTT. Translating gives CASSQSGRALFWQYF.

The chain employs TRBV2 and TRBJ2-7, with 7 bases aligning to TRBD1. CDR3 size: 17 residues. With 6 bases clipped from V and 5 bases from J, the junction kept 19 bases outside the gene matches. Germline V lookup: CDR1 SNHLY, CDR2 FYNNEI. The CDR3 spells CASRETTGMESRDEQYF. CDR3 bases: TGTGCCAGCAGGGAAACGACAGGGATGGAGAGCAGGGACGAGCAGTACTTC.

The rearrangement joins TRBV27 to TRBJ2-7; D is unclear. The V end was cut by 4 bases, the J end by 3 bases, with 7 bases between. The CDR3 totals 12 residues. Germline CDR1 MNHEY, CDR2 SMNVEV (reference sequence). The CDR3 DNA reads TGTGCCAGCAGTTCCCGGATCTACGAGCAGTACTTC. This encodes CASSSRIYEQYF.

This chain connects TRBV5-6 to TRBJ2-1; 7 bases match TRBD1. The CDR3 has 14 amino acids. Trimming cost V 5 bases and J 4 bases; bases outside gene matches: 6. CDR1 and CDR2 (germline): SGHDT, YYEEEE. For the CDR3, the DNA is TGTGCCAGCAGGCCGGGACAGACATACAATGAGCAGTTCTTC. This encodes CASRPGQTYNEQFF.

The rearrangement joins TRBV7-2 to TRBJ2-2; 7 bases match TRBD1. The CDR3 totals 14 residues. The J segment lost 7 bases and the V segment lost 3 bases, leaving 5 bases of the junction unmatched. In germline, CDR1 is SGHTA, CDR2 FQGNSA. The CDR3 here is CASSFRQGIGELFF. Written as DNA, the CDR3 is TGTGCCAGCAGCTTCCGACAGGGAATCGGGGAGCTGTTTTTT.

V and J are TRBV7-9 and TRBJ2-1; D ambiguous. Deletions cut 8 bases from V and 5 bases from J, with 10 bases between. This CDR3 spans 12 amino acids. CDR1 and CDR2 (germline): SEHNR, FQNEAQ (reference sequence). The CDR3 sequence is CASLGRDNEQFF. The CDR3 DNA reads TGTGCCAGCCTGGGCCGTGACAATGAGCAGTTCTTC.

This rearrangement joins TRBV10-3 to TRBJ2-2; 10 bases align to TRBD1. CDR1 is ENHRY and CDR2 is SYGVKD in the germline V gene. V was clipped by 3 bases and J by 4 bases; unmatched bases: 2. This CDR3 spans 15 amino acids. The chain's CDR3 is CAISDDRGPTGELFF. The CDR3 DNA is TGTGCCATCAGTGATGACAGGGGGCCCACCGGGGAGCTGTTTTTT.